The 11 T cell receptor beta chains given below trace back to one sample, sequenced in a study of cytomegalovirus exposure and HLA in healthy donors. The PCR contained 60 Vbeta and 13 Jbeta primers. Method: immunoSEQ multiplex PCR; TCRdb's copy keeps in-frame clones and lacks some. Of approximately 160,000 clones in the sample, over 70% are singletons; the top ten hold approximately 3%. Sequencing was performed on PBMCs. These receptors all come from a woman between 45 and 60 years old in good health and CMV-seropositive.

The V and J genes are TRBV7-8 and TRBJ2-6, with a possible D match to TRBD1 (6 bases). The length of the CDR3 is 18 residues. CDR1 SGHVS and CDR2 FQNEAQ come from the germline V gene. The ends were cut back, 3 bases at V and 0 bases at J, with 15 bases in the middle. The CDR3 is CASSFGARGRSGANVLTF. The CDR3 region has the DNA TGTGCCAGCAGCTTTGGGGCCAGGGGACGCTCTGGGGCCAACGTCCTGACTTTC. Full variable domain (rest looked up from reference TRBV7-8 and TRBJ2-6): GAGVSQSPRYKVAKRGQDVALRCDPISGHVSLFWYQQALGQGPEFLTYFQNEAQLDKSGLPSDRFFAERPEGSVSTLKIQRTQQEDSAVYLCASSFGARGRSGANVLTFGAGSRLTVL.

The chain couples TRBV4-1 to TRBJ2-7; D is perhaps TRBD2 (5 bases). The CDR3 sequence is 16 residues long. Germline CDR1 is MGHRA and CDR2 is YSYEKL. With 1 base removed from V and 0 bases from J, the gap between germline ends came to 13 bases. The CDR3 is CASSQGPGTPSYEQYF. In DNA, the CDR3 is TGCGCCAGCAGCCAAGGTCCGGGAACTCCCTCCTACGAGCAGTACTTC.

The CDR3 DNA is TGCGCCAGCAGCGAACAGACAGCGGGGGAAAAACTGTTTTTT. It translates to CASSEQTAGEKLFF. The chain has TRBV5-1 and TRBJ1-4, with a weak D call TRBD1 (5 bases). Between the trimmed V and J ends, which lost 4 bases and 8 bases, there was a span of 15 bases. The CDR3 length is 14 residues. Germline V gene lookup returns CDR1 SGHRS and CDR2 YFSETQ.

The chain is built from TRBV4-2 and TRBJ2-4, with D perhaps matching TRBD2 (6 bases). This CDR3 is 15 amino acids long. The germline V gene encodes CDR1 LGHNA and CDR2 YNFKEQ. V was cut by 0 bases and J by 2 bases, with 8 bases left in between. The CDR3 loop is CASSQDAGTKNIQYF. CDR3 in DNA: TGTGCCAGCAGCCAAGATGCGGGGACCAAAAACATTCAGTACTTC.

The chain uses TRBV19 and TRBJ1-2; 8 positions agree with TRBD1. V shed 5 bases, J shed 8 bases, and the junction held 10 bases outside the gene matches. Looked up from germline, CDR1 is LNHDA and CDR2 is SQIVND (reference sequence). CDR3 length: 14 amino acids. The CDR3 DNA reads as TGTGCCAGTAGTTTTCGGGACAGGCTGGGCGGCTACACCTTC. It specifies CASSFRDRLGGYTF.

J is TRBJ1-1 and V is TRBV29-1; maybe TRBD1 (5 bases). Trimming took 4 bases from V and 11 from J, leaving 14 bases between them. The CDR3 sequence is 11 residues long. Germline V gene data show CDR1 as SQVTM and CDR2 as ANQGSEA. The CDR3 loop is CSVGQGWMAFF. In DNA form, the CDR3 reads TGCAGCGTTGGGCAGGGTTGGATGGCTTTCTTT.

This chain joins TRBV5-4 and TRBJ1-1; D ambiguous. The V gene's germline CDR1 is SGHNT and CDR2 YYREEE (reference sequence). V was clipped by 0 bases and J by 0 bases, with 6 bases between them. The CDR3 has 14 residues. The CDR3: CASSLGRVNTEAFF. The CDR3 nucleotides read TGTGCCAGCAGCTTGGGCCGGGTGAACACTGAAGCTTTCTTT. The whole variable domain, remainder taken from reference TRBV5-4 and TRBJ1-1, is ETGVTQSPTHLIKTRGQQVTLRCSSQSGHNTVSWYQQALGQGPQFIFQYYREEENGRGNFPPRFSGLQFPNYSSELNVNALELDDSALYLCASSLGRVNTEAFFGQGTRLTVV.

J is TRBJ2-5 and V is TRBV5-4; 8 positions match TRBD1. This CDR3 comprises 16 residues. V shed 1 base, J shed 4 bases, and the junction held 9 bases outside the gene matches. In germline, CDR1 is SGHNT, CDR2 YYREEE (reference sequence). The chain's CDR3 is CASSLRLTGGRETQYF. In DNA, the CDR3 is TGTGCCAGCAGCTTGCGTTTAACAGGGGGGAGAGAGACCCAGTACTTC.

The V and J genes are TRBV2 and TRBJ2-2; D unclear. Trimming pared 6 bases from V and 4 bases from J, leaving 9 bases between. The CDR3 extends over 13 amino acids. The germline V gene encodes CDR1 SNHLY and CDR2 FYNNEI. The CDR3 region has the DNA TGTGCCAGCAGGGCGCGAGGCACCGGGGAGCTGTTTTTT. This sequence encodes CASRARGTGELFF.

The chain joins TRBV5-6 to TRBJ1-2; a possible D gene is TRBD1 (5 bases). CDR3 length: 13 amino acids. Germline V gene sequence: CDR1 SGHDT, CDR2 YYEEEE. The V gene lost 4 bases and the J gene lost 1 base, with 8 bases spanning the gap. The CDR3 DNA reads TGTGCCAGCAGCCTGACAGTTAACTATGGCTACACCTTC. It translates to CASSLTVNYGYTF.

The CDR3 loop reads CASSFLPARPDQPQHF. CDR3 DNA sequence: TGTGCCAGCAGTTTTTTGCCAGCCAGGCCGGATCAGCCCCAGCATTTT. V usage is TRBV27 and J usage is TRBJ1-5; D ambiguous. CDR3 size: 16 residues. In germline, CDR1 is MNHEY, CDR2 SMNVEV (reference sequence). The V end was cut by 3 bases, the J end by 5 bases, with 17 bases between.